Each of the 32 T cell receptor beta chains below was sequenced from the same sample in a study of cytomegalovirus exposure and HLA in healthy donors. Amplification used 60 Vbeta primers and 13 Jbeta primers. TCRdb's table, derived via immunoSEQ multiplex PCR, lists solely in-frame clones and lacks some. The table lists more than 90,000 clones, roughly 70% of them singletons, with approximately 10% in the top ten. The sample taken for sequencing was PBMCs. Receptors were obtained from a woman aged 45-65 years in good health and CMV-seropositive.

The rearrangement joins TRBV27 to TRBJ2-7, with 9 bases lining up with TRBD1. CDR1 and CDR2 from the germline V gene are MNHEY and SMNVEV (reference sequence). CDR3 length equals 13 residues. The trim removed 5 bases at V and 4 bases at J, leaving 3 bases unmatched. CDR3 protein: CASSGTGLYEQYF. CDR3 sequence (DNA): TGTGCCAGCAGTGGGACAGGGTTATACGAGCAGTACTTC.

V is TRBV7-9 and J is TRBJ2-1, with TRBD2 matching 13 bases. The CDR3 totals 19 residues. Per the germline V gene, CDR1 is SEHNR and CDR2 is FQNEAQ (reference sequence). Germline trimming cut 4 bases from V and 5 bases from J; bases unmatched to any gene: 14. Written as DNA, the CDR3 is TGTGCCAGCAGCTCCGACAGTCCCGGGACTAGCGGGAAGGACAATGAGCAGTTCTTC. Translation: CASSSDSPGTSGKDNEQFF. The full variable domain, its missing parts supplied by reference TRBV7-9 and TRBJ2-1, is DTGVSQNPRHKITKRGQNVTFRCDPISEHNRLYWYRQTLGQGPEFLTYFQNEAQLEKSRLLSDRFSAERPKGSFSTLEIQRTEQGDSAMYLCASSSDSPGTSGKDNEQFFGPGTRLTVL.

V is TRBV7-9 and J is TRBJ2-7; 12 positions agree with TRBD1. Germline CDR1 is SEHNR and CDR2 is FQNEAQ (reference sequence). The CDR3 is made up of 16 amino acids. V lost 3 bases to trimming and J lost 4 bases; unmatched junction nucleotides: 7. This CDR3 reads CASSFSRDRGLYEQYF. The CDR3 coding sequence is TGTGCCAGCAGCTTCTCACGGGACAGGGGGCTTTACGAGCAGTACTTC.

This clone was seen just once. The sample carries other DNA sequences with the same CDR3. This sequence joins TRBV7-9 and TRBJ1-1; 7 bases are a match to TRBD1. The germline V gene encodes CDR1 SEHNR and CDR2 FQNEAQ (reference sequence). Losses at the gene ends were 3 bases for V and 0 bases for J; bases not matched to a gene: 4. This CDR3 spans 15 amino acids. As DNA, the CDR3 is TGTGCCAGCAGCTTTGGTGGGACAGTGAACACTGAAGCTTTCTTT. Its translation is CASSFGGTVNTEAFF. Supplemented by reference TRBV7-9 and TRBJ1-1, the full variable domain reads DTGVSQNPRHKITKRGQNVTFRCDPISEHNRLYWYRQTLGQGPEFLTYFQNEAQLEKSRLLSDRFSAERPKGSFSTLEIQRTEQGDSAMYLCASSFGGTVNTEAFFGQGTRLTVV.

The V gene is TRBV29-1, the J gene TRBJ2-3, with TRBD2 as a possible D gene (5 bases). Trimming cost V 3 bases and J 3 bases, with 10 bases left between them. The CDR3 runs 13 residues. Germline V gene lookup returns CDR1 SQVTM and CDR2 ANQGSEA. The CDR3 coding sequence is TGCAGCGTTGATGGGGAGTGGACAGATACGCAGTATTTT. Encoded protein: CSVDGEWTDTQYF.

The V call is TRBV19, the J call TRBJ2-2, with 8 positions matching TRBD1. The germline CDR1 and CDR2 sequences are LNHDA and SQIVND (reference sequence). V lost 5 bases, J lost 4 bases, and 6 bases stayed unmatched. This CDR3 has 15 residues. Written as DNA, the CDR3 is TGTGCCAGTAGTCCCTGGGACAGGAGCACCGGGGAGCTGTTTTTT. It encodes CASSPWDRSTGELFF.

The chain links TRBV29-1 to TRBJ2-7, with D possibly TRBD1 on 6 matching bases. Germline V gene data show CDR1 as SQVTM and CDR2 as ANQGSEA. Deletions cut 0 bases from V and 2 bases from J, with 11 bases between. This CDR3 has 14 amino acids. The CDR3 protein is CSVEDPRGTYEQYF. CDR3 nucleotide sequence: TGCAGCGTTGAAGATCCAAGGGGGACCTACGAGCAGTACTTC.

The chain carries TRBV19 and TRBJ1-5, with unresolved D. V dropped 4 bases and J dropped 1 base, with 8 bases sitting between them. The CDR3 spans 14 residues. The germline gives CDR1 LNHDA, CDR2 SQIVND (reference sequence). The CDR3 region has the DNA TGTGCCAGTAGTAGCCTCGGGAGCAATCAGCCCCAGCATTTT. Encoded protein: CASSSLGSNQPQHF.

This clone was seen more than once but under ten times. The CDR3 is CASRTSGSTNEQFF. As DNA, the CDR3 is TGTGCCAGCCGGACTAGCGGGAGTACCAATGAGCAGTTCTTC. The chain links TRBV19 to TRBJ2-1; 13 bases are a match to TRBD2. Germline V gives CDR1 LNHDA, CDR2 SQIVND (reference sequence). This CDR3 contains 14 residues. V trimming: 9 bases; J trimming: 6 bases; junction bases outside the gene matches: 5. The variable domain in full, completed from reference TRBV19 and TRBJ2-1, reads DGGITQSPKYLFRKEGQNVTLSCEQNLNHDAMYWYRQDPGQGLRLIYYSQIVNDFQKGDIAEGYSVSREKKESFPLTVTSAQKNPTAFYLCASRTSGSTNEQFFGPGTRLTVL.

The V and J genes are TRBV18 and TRBJ2-2; TRBD2 matches 8 bases. The CDR3 spans 17 residues. Germline CDR1 is KGHSH and CDR2 is LQKENI. V dropped 3 bases and J dropped 0; count of bases not matched to a gene: 6. CDR3 sequence reads: CASSPLTSATNTGELFF. DNA for the CDR3: TGTGCCAGCTCACCCCTGACTAGCGCGACGAACACCGGGGAGCTGTTTTTT.

This chain connects TRBV28 to TRBJ1-1, with a weak D call TRBD1 (5 bases). The CDR3 spans 14 residues. Germline CDR1 is MDHEN and CDR2 is SYDVKM. Trimming left V 6 bases short and J 4 bases short, with 15 bases between. The CDR3 DNA reads as TGTGCCAGCAGAAACTGGGGGGGACCCACTGAAGCTTTCTTT. Its translation: CASRNWGGPTEAFF. Together with reference TRBV28 and TRBJ1-1, the CDR3 gives the full variable domain: DVKVTQSSRYLVKRTGEKVFLECVQDMDHENMFWYRQDPGLGLRLIYFSYDVKMKEKGDIPEGYSVSREKKERFSLILESASTNQTSMYLCASRNWGGPTEAFFGQGTRLTVV.

The J gene is TRBJ1-3, the V gene TRBV6-1; possibly TRBD1 for D (6 bases). CDR1 is MNHNS and CDR2 is SASEGT in the germline V gene. This CDR3 contains 13 residues. Trimming stripped 7 bases from V and 5 bases from J, with 12 bases between. CDR3 in DNA: TGTGCCAGCAAGGACAGACTAAGAAACACCATATATTTT. This encodes CASKDRLRNTIYF.

The rearrangement uses TRBV6-5 and TRBJ1-1; D gene unclear. The V end was cut by 5 bases, the J end by 3 bases, with 10 bases between. Per the germline V gene, CDR1 is MNHEY and CDR2 is SVGAGI. The CDR3 length is 13 residues. This CDR3 reads CASSLPGDTEAFF. CDR3 nucleotide sequence: TGTGCCAGCAGTCTCCCCGGAGACACTGAAGCTTTCTTT.

V gene TRBV28 combines with J gene TRBJ2-7; possible D gene TRBD2, 6 bases. Per the germline V gene, CDR1 is MDHEN and CDR2 is SYDVKM. The CDR3 covers 14 residues. Trimming removed 9 bases at V and 4 bases at J, with 19 bases between. As DNA, the CDR3 is TGTGCCAGTCGCCTTGGGGGGAGTGAGTACGAGCAGTACTTC. This gives the protein CASRLGGSEYEQYF.

V gene TRBV5-1 combines with J gene TRBJ2-5; 7 positions match TRBD2. Germline CDR1 SGHRS, CDR2 YFSETQ. This CDR3 region has 13 residues. V lost 3 bases and J lost 4; bases outside the gene matches: 3. The CDR3 region is CASSWTRGETQYF. DNA for the CDR3: TGCGCCAGCAGCTGGACTAGGGGAGAGACCCAGTACTTC. The full variable domain, with the rest looked up from reference TRBV5-1 and TRBJ2-5, is KAGVTQTPRYLIKTRGQQVTLSCSPISGHRSVSWYQQTPGQGLQFLFEYFSETQRNKGNFPGRFSGRQFSNSRSEMNVSTLELGDSALYLCASSWTRGETQYFGPGTRLLVL.

This clone was found once. The rearrangement joins TRBV18 to TRBJ2-7; perhaps TRBD1 as D (6 bases). The CDR3 length is 14 residues. Germline lookup yields CDR1 KGHSH and CDR2 LQKENI. Trimming shortened V by 3 bases and J by 2 bases, and 11 bases separated the two germline ends. The CDR3 region is CASSPVTGTYEQYF. CDR3 nucleotides: TGTGCCAGCTCACCCGTGACAGGCACCTACGAGCAGTACTTC. Using reference TRBV18 and TRBJ2-7 for the parts outside the CDR3, the full variable domain is NAGVMQNPRHLVRRRGQEARLRCSPMKGHSHVYWYRQLPEEGLKFMVYLQKENIIDESGMPKERFSAEFPKEGPSILRIQQVVRGDSAAYFCASSPVTGTYEQYFGPGTRLTVT.

The CDR3, as DNA: TGCAGCCTGCCCCATGGGCAGCTCTTTTTTAGGTATTTT. Translation gives CSLPHGQLFFRYF. The chain is built from TRBV29-1 and TRBJ1-3; unclear D gene. Trimming took off 8 bases at V and 16 bases at J, with 27 bases between the two ends. The CDR3 consists of 13 residues. Germline CDR1 is SQVTM and CDR2 is ANQGSEA. The full variable domain, completed using reference TRBV29-1 and TRBJ1-3, is SAVISQKPSRDICQRGTSLTIQCQVDSQVTMMFWYRQQPGQSLTLIATANQGSEATYESGFVIDKFPISRPNLTFSTLTVSNMSPEDSSIYLCSLPHGQLFFRYFGEGSWLTVV.

The J gene is TRBJ2-3, the V gene TRBV5-6; 9 nucleotides line up with TRBD1. The germline CDR1 and CDR2 sequences are SGHDT and YYEEEE. Trimming at V came to 4 bases and at J to 0 bases, leaving 6 bases not matched to a gene. This CDR3 has 16 residues. CDR3 sequence reads: CASSLNRGQSTDTQYF. The CDR3, as DNA: TGTGCCAGCAGCCTGAACAGGGGGCAAAGCACAGATACGCAGTATTTT.

The genes are TRBV5-1 and TRBJ2-5, with TRBD1 as a possible D gene (5 bases). Germline CDR1 is SGHRS and CDR2 is YFSETQ. The V gene lost 0 bases and the J gene lost 5 bases, with 11 bases spanning the gap. The CDR3 contains 14 residues. This chain's CDR3 is CASSLEGARETQYF. CDR3 DNA: TGCGCCAGCAGCTTGGAAGGGGCGCGGGAGACCCAGTACTTC.

The rearrangement joins TRBV4-2 to TRBJ2-7; 7 positions agree with TRBD1. CDR1 LGHNA and CDR2 YNFKEQ come from the germline V gene. J gave up 12 bases and V 0 bases, and 8 bases lay outside the gene matches. CDR3 length equals 13 residues. The DNA for the CDR3 is TGTGCCAGCAGCCAAGAGTTGAGGGACAGAGCGTACTTC. Translating gives CASSQELRDRAYF.

The CDR3 nucleotides read TGTGCCAGCAGCTTGGCCCCGGGTGAGTACGAGCAGTACTTC. It codes for CASSLAPGEYEQYF. This chain connects TRBV5-4 to TRBJ2-7; D not resolved. Trimming took 0 bases from V and 4 from J, leaving 11 bases between them. This CDR3 has 14 amino acids. CDR1 is SGHNT and CDR2 is YYREEE in the germline V gene (reference sequence).

V and J are TRBV5-1 and TRBJ2-7; 8 bases fit TRBD2. V shed 4 bases, J shed 0 bases, and the junction held 12 bases outside the gene matches. The V gene's germline CDR1 is SGHRS and CDR2 YFSETQ. CDR3 size: 17 residues. Here the CDR3 reads CASSLISSGSLSYEQYF. DNA for the CDR3: TGCGCCAGCAGCCTAATAAGCAGCGGGAGTCTCTCCTACGAGCAGTACTTC.

CDR3: CASSERDRQETQYF. CDR3 nucleotides: TGTGCCAGCAGTGAGCGGGACCGTCAAGAGACCCAGTACTTC. V is TRBV25-1 and J is TRBJ2-5, with D possibly matching TRBD2 (6 bases). The V and J ends lost 3 bases and 2 bases respectively, with 10 bases between them. The length of the CDR3 is 14 residues. Germline V gene sequence: CDR1 MGHDK, CDR2 SYGVNS.

The chain uses TRBV19 and TRBJ1-5; 10 positions agree with TRBD1. Trimming took 4 bases from V and 6 from J; bases not matched to a gene: 3. Germline CDR1 is LNHDA and CDR2 is SQIVND (reference sequence). This CDR3 is built from 14 residues. CDR3 bases: TGTGCCAGTAGTAAGGGACAGGGGACTCAGCCCCAGCATTTT. Translation: CASSKGQGTQPQHF.

The gene calls are TRBV28 and TRBJ1-1; TRBD1 might be the D (5 bases). The germline V gene encodes CDR1 MDHEN and CDR2 SYDVKM. The germline V and J ends were trimmed by 5 bases and 7 bases, with 11 bases remaining between them. The CDR3 is made up of 12 amino acids. CDR3 amino acids: CASSPRRGEAFF. The CDR3 bases are TGTGCCAGCAGTCCCCGAAGGGGTGAAGCTTTCTTT.

This clone has more than one count but fewer than ten. The chain couples TRBV19 to TRBJ2-7; the D gene is possibly TRBD1 (5 bases). This CDR3 contains 14 residues. The germline V gene has CDR1 LNHDA and CDR2 SQIVND (reference sequence). V shed 3 bases and J shed 0 bases, with 9 bases lying between them. The CDR3 nucleotides are TGTGCCAGTAGTATGACAGCGAGCTCCTACGAGCAGTACTTC. Translating gives CASSMTASSYEQYF.

The rearrangement links TRBV6-5 to TRBJ1-1; D is uncertain. The CDR3 extends over 14 amino acids. Trimming removed 5 bases at V and 1 base at J, with 11 bases between. CDR1 MNHEY and CDR2 SVGAGI come from the germline V gene. The CDR3 spells CASSQVGQNTEAFF. CDR3 DNA: TGTGCCAGCAGTCAGGTTGGGCAGAACACTGAAGCTTTCTTT.

This clone was detected only once. The V and J genes are TRBV10-3 and TRBJ2-7; D may be TRBD2 (5 bases). CDR1 and CDR2 from the germline V gene are ENHRY and SYGVKD. This CDR3 region has 16 residues. Trimming shortened V by 10 bases and J by 0 bases, and 22 bases separated the two germline ends. The CDR3 DNA is TGTGCCAGCAAGGATCTGGAGGACGGAAGCTCCTACGAGCAGTACTTC. Protein product: CASKDLEDGSSYEQYF.

V and J are TRBV25-1 and TRBJ1-4; D is ambiguous. The CDR3 spans 11 residues. Per the germline V gene, CDR1 is MGHDK and CDR2 is SYGVNS. Deletions cut 2 bases from V and 10 bases from J, with 5 bases between. Written as DNA, the CDR3 is TGTGCCAGCAGTGAACTCGGAAAACTGTTTTTT. Its protein is CASSELGKLFF.

The V call is TRBV15, the J call TRBJ2-1, with TRBD2 identical over 9 bases. The germline V gene encodes CDR1 LNHNV and CDR2 YYDKDF (reference sequence). This CDR3 has 15 amino acids. The ends lost 1 base at V and 8 bases at J; junction bases unmatched: 6. The CDR3 is CATSRAGTSIDEQFF. The CDR3 DNA is TGTGCCACCAGCAGAGCCGGGACTAGCATCGATGAGCAGTTCTTC.

This clone turned up a few times. The chain links TRBV25-1 to TRBJ1-1; D is possibly TRBD1 (5 bases). Per germline, CDR1 MGHDK and CDR2 SYGVNS. The V end lost 1 base, the J end lost 1 base, and 10 bases lay between the germline ends. The CDR3 consists of 15 residues. The CDR3 loop reads CASSESRARNTEAFF. The CDR3, as DNA: TGTGCCAGCAGTGAATCCAGGGCTCGGAACACTGAAGCTTTCTTT.

This clone came up once. The V gene is TRBV7-2, the J gene TRBJ1-2, with 7 bases that match TRBD1. The germline V gene has CDR1 SGHTA and CDR2 FQGNSA. Losses at the gene ends were 2 bases for V and 6 bases for J; bases not matched to a gene: 3. The CDR3 runs 13 residues. This chain's CDR3 is CASSLLQGNGYTF. In DNA, the CDR3 is TGTGCCAGCAGCTTATTACAGGGGAATGGCTACACCTTC.